These 11 T cell receptor beta chains came from one sample sequenced in a study of blood T cell repertoires in COVID-19. Assay: immunoSEQ multiplex PCR; the TCRdb copy retains only in-frame clones and omits some. The profile shows about 210,000 clones, about 86% of them singletons. The sequenced material came from PBMCs or T cells enriched from blood (not recorded which). The receptors shown here come from a woman between 50 and 59 years old with acute COVID-19.

This clone has only a few counts. V usage is TRBV29-1 and J usage is TRBJ2-7, with TRBD1 matching 8 bases. The germline CDR1 and CDR2 sequences are SQVTM and ANQGSEA. CDR3 length equals 14 residues. V shed 4 bases and J 4 bases; nucleotides not matched to a gene: 9. The CDR3 DNA reads TGCAGCGTTGCTTGGTTGGACAGGGTGTACGAGCAGTACTTC. Encoded protein: CSVAWLDRVYEQYF.

The rearrangement links TRBV4-3 to TRBJ2-7, with TRBD2 matching over 11 bases. J lost 7 bases, V lost 4 bases, and 12 bases had no gene match. This CDR3 is built from 16 residues. Germline assignment: CDR1 LGHNA and CDR2 YSLEER. The CDR3 loop is CASSLGGVAGGLEQYF. Written as DNA, the CDR3 is TGCGCCAGCAGCCTCGGTGGGGTAGCGGGGGGGCTTGAGCAGTACTTC.

This chain joins TRBV18 and TRBJ2-3; the match to TRBD1 covers 8 bases. Germline CDR1 reads KGHSH; CDR2 reads LQKENI. J lost 2 bases, V lost 4 bases, and 5 bases had no gene match. This CDR3 has 15 amino acids. The CDR3 spells CASSQNRGNTDTQYF. The CDR3 DNA follows: TGTGCCAGCTCACAAAACAGGGGGAACACAGATACGCAGTATTTT.

The CDR3 DNA is TGTGCCAGTCAAGGGGGCAATAATTCACCCCTCCACTTT. Encoded protein: CASQGGNNSPLHF. The rearrangement joins TRBV19 to TRBJ1-6, with 7 bases identical to TRBD1. The CDR3 runs 13 residues. Germline-derived CDR1 and CDR2 are LNHDA and SQIVND (reference sequence). Unmatched junction bases numbered 3, after V lost 8 bases and J lost 5 bases.

V is TRBV2 and J is TRBJ1-2; 7 nucleotides line up with TRBD1. The CDR3 covers 17 residues. The V and J ends lost 8 bases and 0 bases, in that order; junction bases with no gene match: 15. Germline-derived CDR1 and CDR2 are SNHLY and FYNNEI. CDR3 nucleotides: TGTGCCAGCGGGGAACGAACCGGGACAGTGACTAACTATGGCTACACCTTC. As protein: CASGERTGTVTNYGYTF.

V is TRBV9 and J is TRBJ1-6, with D perhaps TRBD1 (6 bases). Trimming shortened V by 0 bases and J by 4 bases, and 14 bases separated the two germline ends. Germline V CDR1 and CDR2: SGDLS, YYNGEE. The CDR3 covers 17 residues. As DNA, the CDR3 is TGTGCCAGCAGCGTAGGTCCCTCTCAGGGGTATAATTCACCCCTCCACTTT. Residues: CASSVGPSQGYNSPLHF. The complete variable domain, with remaining parts taken from reference TRBV9 and TRBJ1-6, reads DSGVTQTPKHLITATGQRVTLRCSPRSGDLSVYWYQQSLDQGLQFLIQYYNGEERAKGNILERFSAQQFPDLHSELNLSSLELGDSALYFCASSVGPSQGYNSPLHFGNGTRLTVT.

This clone turned up a few times. V and J are TRBV19 and TRBJ2-7; 11 bases match TRBD2. The ends lost 7 bases at V and 3 bases at J; junction bases unmatched: 5. The CDR3 has 14 residues. The germline gives CDR1 LNHDA, CDR2 SQIVND (reference sequence). This CDR3 reads CASTGTSGFYEQYF. The CDR3 bases are TGTGCCAGTACTGGGACTAGCGGATTCTACGAGCAGTACTTC.

The rearrangement joins TRBV6-5 to TRBJ1-6; 10 bases fit TRBD1. CDR1 and CDR2 from the germline V gene are MNHEY and SVGAGI. The V and J ends lost 7 bases and 5 bases, in that order; junction bases with no gene match: 5. The length of the CDR3 is 15 residues. CDR3 nucleotides: TGTGCCAGCACCCGACAGGGGGCGGATAATTCACCCCTCCACTTT. Protein sequence: CASTRQGADNSPLHF.

The V call is TRBV7-9, the J call TRBJ2-2, with 7 bases matching TRBD1. CDR1 is SEHNR and CDR2 is FQNEAQ in the germline V gene (reference sequence). The CDR3 spans 19 residues. The ends lost 2 bases at V and 0 bases at J; junction bases unmatched: 12. CDR3 sequence reads: CASSLRRAGGPANTGELFF. CDR3 bases: TGTGCCAGCAGCTTACGTCGTGCAGGGGGACCCGCGAACACCGGGGAGCTGTTTTTT.

CDR3 residues: CASSPFWTLGQGGEQYF. CDR3 coding DNA: TGTGCCAGCAGTCCCTTTTGGACCCTCGGACAGGGCGGCGAGCAGTACTTC. The chain uses TRBV28 and TRBJ2-7, with 8 bases matching TRBD1. V lost 5 bases to trimming and J lost 6 bases; unmatched junction nucleotides: 18. The CDR3 length is 17 residues. Germline CDR1 is MDHEN and CDR2 is SYDVKM.

This clone was seen a few times. This sequence joins TRBV7-3 and TRBJ2-5, with 9 bases matching TRBD2. The V gene end was trimmed by 7 bases and the J gene end by 4 bases; junction bases not matched to a gene: 31. CDR3 length: 22 residues. Germline loops: CDR1 SGHTA, CDR2 FQGTGA. Written as DNA, the CDR3 is TGTGCCAGCAACCTACCGCCGATTACCGTTTCGGGGGCTAGCGGGAAACGAGAGACCCAGTACTTC. Its protein product is CASNLPPITVSGASGKRETQYF.